Listed below are T cell receptor beta chains from one sample, sequenced in a study of blood T cells in healthy people across ages. In TCRdb, the 5' RACE reads were re-called with MiXCR into one record per CDR3 protein. The sample contains roughly 1,700,000 distinct CDR3 sequences, 28% of which appear only once. The sample comprised blood. These TCRs come from a woman in her twenties or thirties in good health. CDR3s include the opening cysteine and the closing phenylalanine or tryptophan. D genes are given only for firm matches. Clone size is given for some rows only: seen once, a few or many times, or a class if the clone is expanded.

>TRBV28|-|TRBJ2-3|-
TGTGCCAGCAGTTTGTTGCTAAACACAGATACGCAGTATTTT
CASSLLLNTDTQYF
>TRBV6-1|-|TRBJ2-1|few
TGTGCCAGCAGCCCCCTAGGAATCGGCAATGAGCAGTTCTTC
CASSPLGIGNEQFF
>TRBV5-5|TRBD1|TRBJ2-2|-
TGTGCCAGCAGACGGACAGGACTGAACACCGGGGAGCTGTTTTTT
CASRRTGLNTGELFF
>TRBV2|-|TRBJ2-5|few
TGTGCCAGCAGTAAGGGTACTAATCAAGAGACCCAGTACTTC
CASSKGTNQETQYF
>TRBV20-1|-|TRBJ1-2|many
TGCAGTGCTAGAGATCGGGTCAGCGACGGGGGAGGCTACACCTTC
CSARDRVSDGGGYTF
>TRBV25-1|-|TRBJ2-7|few
TGTGCCAGCAGTGATTCTGAGGGCTACGAGCAGTACTTC
CASSDSEGYEQYF
>TRBV29-1|-|TRBJ1-2|few
TGCAGCGTTGTGGGGAATAGTGATGGCTACACCTTC
CSVVGNSDGYTF
>TRBV2|-|TRBJ1-1|-
TGTGCCAGCAGTGAAAAGCCGAACACTGAAGCTTTCTTT
CASSEKPNTEAFF
>TRBV4-1|TRBD2|TRBJ2-1|-
TGCGCCAGCAGCCAAGCCGCCCGACTAGCATACAATGAGCAGTTCTTC
CASSQAARLAYNEQFF
>TRBV28|-|TRBJ2-6|few
TGTGCCAGCTTCACTGGGGCCAACGTCCTGACTTTC
CASFTGANVLTF